A single TCR beta chain is shown here with its context. The record originates from a study of blood T cell repertoires in COVID-19. Study details: Italy, Spain and the United States were the sources of the convalescent and acute COVID-19 samples. The analysed material was cDNA or gDNA that came from T cells, B-cell-depleted T cells, or PBMCs.

The method was immunoSEQ multiplex PCR; TCRdb's version includes in-frame clones alone and lacks a portion of them. The sample lists 200,000 to 250,000 clones, around 83% seen once, with around 3.5% in the top ten. Sequences were obtained from peripheral blood. The TCR was taken from a woman between 18 and 29 years old with acute or convalescent COVID-19.

As DNA, the CDR3 is TGCGCCAGCAGCCAACCCCTAGCGGGAGGGCCAGCCGGGGAGCTGTTTTTT. Amino acid sequence: CASSQPLAGGPAGELFF. The V gene is TRBV4-1, the J gene TRBJ2-2; 12 nucleotides agree with TRBD2. J lost 6 bases, V lost 2 bases, and 7 bases had no gene match. The length of the CDR3 is 17 residues. Per the germline V gene, CDR1 is MGHRA and CDR2 is YSYEKL.